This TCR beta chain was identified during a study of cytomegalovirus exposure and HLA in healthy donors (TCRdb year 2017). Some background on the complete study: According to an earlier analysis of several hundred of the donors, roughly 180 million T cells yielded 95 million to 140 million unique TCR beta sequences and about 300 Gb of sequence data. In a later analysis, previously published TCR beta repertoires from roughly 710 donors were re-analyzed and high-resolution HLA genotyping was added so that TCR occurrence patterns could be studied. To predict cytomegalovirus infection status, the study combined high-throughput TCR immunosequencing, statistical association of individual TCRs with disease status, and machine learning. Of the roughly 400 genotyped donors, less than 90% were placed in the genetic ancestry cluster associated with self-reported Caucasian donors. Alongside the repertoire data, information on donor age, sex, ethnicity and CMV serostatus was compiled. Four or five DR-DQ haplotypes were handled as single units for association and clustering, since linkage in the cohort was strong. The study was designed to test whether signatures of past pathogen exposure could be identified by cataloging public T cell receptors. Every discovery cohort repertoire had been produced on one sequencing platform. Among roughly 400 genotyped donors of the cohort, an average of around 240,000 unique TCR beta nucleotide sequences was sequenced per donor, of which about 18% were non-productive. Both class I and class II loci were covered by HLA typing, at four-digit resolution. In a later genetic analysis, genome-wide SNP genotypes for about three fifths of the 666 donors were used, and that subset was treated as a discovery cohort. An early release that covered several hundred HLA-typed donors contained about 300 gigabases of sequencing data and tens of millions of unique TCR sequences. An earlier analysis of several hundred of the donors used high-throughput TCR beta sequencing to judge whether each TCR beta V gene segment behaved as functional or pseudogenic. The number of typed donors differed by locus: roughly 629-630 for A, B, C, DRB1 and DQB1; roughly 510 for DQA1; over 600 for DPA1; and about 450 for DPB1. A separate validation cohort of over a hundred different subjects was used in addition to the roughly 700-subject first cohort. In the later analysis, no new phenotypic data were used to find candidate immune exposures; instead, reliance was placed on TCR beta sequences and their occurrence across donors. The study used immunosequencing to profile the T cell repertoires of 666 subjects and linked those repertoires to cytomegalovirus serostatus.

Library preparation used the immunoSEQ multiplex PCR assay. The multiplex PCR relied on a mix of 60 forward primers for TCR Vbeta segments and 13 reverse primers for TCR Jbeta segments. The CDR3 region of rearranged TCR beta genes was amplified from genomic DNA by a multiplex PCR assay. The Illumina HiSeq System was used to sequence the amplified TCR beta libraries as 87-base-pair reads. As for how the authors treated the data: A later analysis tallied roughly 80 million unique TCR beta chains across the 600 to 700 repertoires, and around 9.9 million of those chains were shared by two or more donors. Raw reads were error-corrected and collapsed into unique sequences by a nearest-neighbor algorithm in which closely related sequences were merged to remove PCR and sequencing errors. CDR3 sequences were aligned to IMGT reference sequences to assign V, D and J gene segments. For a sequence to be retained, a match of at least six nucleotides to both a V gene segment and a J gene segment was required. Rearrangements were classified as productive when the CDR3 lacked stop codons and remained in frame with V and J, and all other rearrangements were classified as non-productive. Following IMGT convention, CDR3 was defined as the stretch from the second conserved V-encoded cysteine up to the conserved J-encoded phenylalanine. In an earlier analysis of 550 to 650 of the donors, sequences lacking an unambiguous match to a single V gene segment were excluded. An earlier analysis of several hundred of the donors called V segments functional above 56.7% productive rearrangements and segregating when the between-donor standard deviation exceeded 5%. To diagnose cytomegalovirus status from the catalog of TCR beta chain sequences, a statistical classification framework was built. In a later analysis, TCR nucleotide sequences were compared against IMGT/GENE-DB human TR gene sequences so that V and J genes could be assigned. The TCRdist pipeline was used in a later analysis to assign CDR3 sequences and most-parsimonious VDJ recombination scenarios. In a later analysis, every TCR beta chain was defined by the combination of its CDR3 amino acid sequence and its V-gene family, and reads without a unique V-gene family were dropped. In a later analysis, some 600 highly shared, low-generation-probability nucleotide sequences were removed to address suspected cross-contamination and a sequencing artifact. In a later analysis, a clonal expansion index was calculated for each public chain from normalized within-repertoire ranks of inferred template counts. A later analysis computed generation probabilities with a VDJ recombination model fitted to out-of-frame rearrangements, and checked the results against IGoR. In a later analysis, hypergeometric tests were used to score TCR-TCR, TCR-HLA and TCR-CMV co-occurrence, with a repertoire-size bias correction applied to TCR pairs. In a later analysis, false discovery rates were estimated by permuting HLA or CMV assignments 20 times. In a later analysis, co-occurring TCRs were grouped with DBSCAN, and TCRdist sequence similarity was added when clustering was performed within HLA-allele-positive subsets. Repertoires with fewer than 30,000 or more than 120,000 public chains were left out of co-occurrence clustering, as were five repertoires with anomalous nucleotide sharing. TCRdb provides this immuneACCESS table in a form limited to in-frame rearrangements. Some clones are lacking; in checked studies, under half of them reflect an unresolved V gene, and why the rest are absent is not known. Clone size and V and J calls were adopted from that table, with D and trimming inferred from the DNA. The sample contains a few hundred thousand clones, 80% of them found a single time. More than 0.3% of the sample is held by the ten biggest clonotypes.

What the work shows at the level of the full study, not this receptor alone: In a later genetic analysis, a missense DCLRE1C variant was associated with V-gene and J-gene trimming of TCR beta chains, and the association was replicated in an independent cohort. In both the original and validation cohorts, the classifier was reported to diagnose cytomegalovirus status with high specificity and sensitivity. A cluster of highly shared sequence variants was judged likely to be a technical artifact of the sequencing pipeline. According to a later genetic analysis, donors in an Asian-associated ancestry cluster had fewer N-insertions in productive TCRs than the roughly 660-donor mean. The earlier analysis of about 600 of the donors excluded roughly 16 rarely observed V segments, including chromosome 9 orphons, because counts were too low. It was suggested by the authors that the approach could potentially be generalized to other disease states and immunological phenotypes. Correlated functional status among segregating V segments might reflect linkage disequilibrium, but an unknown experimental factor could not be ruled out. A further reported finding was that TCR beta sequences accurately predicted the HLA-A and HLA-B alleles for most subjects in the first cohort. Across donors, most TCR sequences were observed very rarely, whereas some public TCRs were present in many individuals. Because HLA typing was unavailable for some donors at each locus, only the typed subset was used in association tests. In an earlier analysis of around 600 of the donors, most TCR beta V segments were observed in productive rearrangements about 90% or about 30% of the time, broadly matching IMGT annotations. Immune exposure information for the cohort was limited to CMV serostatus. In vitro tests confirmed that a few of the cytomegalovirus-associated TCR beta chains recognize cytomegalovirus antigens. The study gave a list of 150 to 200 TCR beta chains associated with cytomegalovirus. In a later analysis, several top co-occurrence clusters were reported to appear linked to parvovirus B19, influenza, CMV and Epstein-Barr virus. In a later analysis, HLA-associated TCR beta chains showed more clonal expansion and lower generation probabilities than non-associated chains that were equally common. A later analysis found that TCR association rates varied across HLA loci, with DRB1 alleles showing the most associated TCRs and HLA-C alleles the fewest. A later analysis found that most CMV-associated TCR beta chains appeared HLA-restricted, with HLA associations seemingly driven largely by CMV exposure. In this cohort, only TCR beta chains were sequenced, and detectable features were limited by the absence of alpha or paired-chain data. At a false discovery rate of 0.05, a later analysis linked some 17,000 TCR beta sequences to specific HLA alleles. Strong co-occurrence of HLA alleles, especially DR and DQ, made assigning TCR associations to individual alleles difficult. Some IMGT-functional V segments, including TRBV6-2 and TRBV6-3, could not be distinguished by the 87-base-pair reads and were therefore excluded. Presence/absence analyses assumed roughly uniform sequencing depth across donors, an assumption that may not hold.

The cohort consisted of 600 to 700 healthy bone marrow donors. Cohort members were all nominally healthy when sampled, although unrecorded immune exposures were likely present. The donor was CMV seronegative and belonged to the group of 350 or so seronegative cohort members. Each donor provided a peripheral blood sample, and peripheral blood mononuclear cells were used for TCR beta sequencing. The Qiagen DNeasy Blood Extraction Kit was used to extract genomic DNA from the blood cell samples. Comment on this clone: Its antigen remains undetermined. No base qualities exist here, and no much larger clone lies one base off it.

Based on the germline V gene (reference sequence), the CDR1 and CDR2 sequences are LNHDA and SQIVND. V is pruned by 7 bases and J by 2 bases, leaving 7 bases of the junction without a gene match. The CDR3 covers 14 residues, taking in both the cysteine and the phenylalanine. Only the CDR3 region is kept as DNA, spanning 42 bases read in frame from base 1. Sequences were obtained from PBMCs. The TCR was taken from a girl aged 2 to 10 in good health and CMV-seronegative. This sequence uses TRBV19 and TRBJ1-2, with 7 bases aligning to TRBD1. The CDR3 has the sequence CASNPGQRNYGYTF. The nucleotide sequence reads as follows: TGTGCCAGTAATCCGGGACAGAGGAACTATGGCTACACCTTC.